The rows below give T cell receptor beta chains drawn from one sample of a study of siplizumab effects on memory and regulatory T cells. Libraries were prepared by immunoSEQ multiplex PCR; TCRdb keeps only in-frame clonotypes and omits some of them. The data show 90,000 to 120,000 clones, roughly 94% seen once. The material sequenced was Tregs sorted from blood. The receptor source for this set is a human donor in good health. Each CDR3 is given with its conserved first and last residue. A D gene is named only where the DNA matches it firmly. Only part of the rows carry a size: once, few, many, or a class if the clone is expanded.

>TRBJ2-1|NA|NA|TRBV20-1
TGCAGTGTGGGGTTCTACAATGAGCAGTTCTTC
CSVGFYNEQFF
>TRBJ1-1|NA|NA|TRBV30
TGTGCCTGGAGTGGTAGGGCTGAAGCTTTCTTT
CAWSGRAEAFF
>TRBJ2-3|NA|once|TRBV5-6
TGTGCCAGCAGCTTGAGGTGGGGGCTAATAAGCACAGATACGCAGTATTTT
CASSLRWGLISTDTQYF
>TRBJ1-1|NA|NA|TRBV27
TGTGCCAGCAGTTTACGGGACTCTCCCCGCCTGAACACTGAAGCTTTCTTT
CASSLRDSPRLNTEAFF
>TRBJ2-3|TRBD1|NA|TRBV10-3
TGTGCCATCAGGGGACAGAGCACAGATACGCAGTATTTT
CAIRGQSTDTQYF
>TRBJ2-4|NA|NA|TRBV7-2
TGTGCCAGCAGCTTCAGAATACTAGCCAAAAACATTCAGTACTTC
CASSFRILAKNIQYF
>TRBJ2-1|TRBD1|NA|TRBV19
TGTGCCAGTAGTATAATGACAGGGAATGAGCAGTTCTTC
CASSIMTGNEQFF
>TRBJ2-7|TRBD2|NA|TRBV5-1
TGCGCCAGCAGCTCCTCCGGGACTAGCGGGAGGGCCGGATACTACGAGCAGTACTTC
CASSSSGTSGRAGYYEQYF
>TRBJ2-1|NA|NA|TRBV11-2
TGTGCCAGCACCGAATATACCGGGACATCCAATGAGCAGTTCTTC
CASTEYTGTSNEQFF
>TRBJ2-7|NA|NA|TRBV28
TGTGCCAGCAGTCCCTCGGGGAATGAGGTTTACGAGCAGTACTTC
CASSPSGNEVYEQYF
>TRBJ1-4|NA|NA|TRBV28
TGTGCCAGCAGTTTTGTCGGGGGGCGCGCACTCAGTAATGAAAAACTGTTTTTT
CASSFVGGRALSNEKLFF
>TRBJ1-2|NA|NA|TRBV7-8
TGTGCCAGCAGCCCCCGCGAGGGGACCTATGGCTACACCTTC
CASSPREGTYGYTF
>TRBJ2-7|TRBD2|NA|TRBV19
TGTGCCAGTAGTATACGGACTAGCGGGGGTAGAGGCGAGCAGTACTTC
CASSIRTSGGRGEQYF
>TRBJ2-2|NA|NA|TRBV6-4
TGTGCCAGCAGTGACCGCTACACCGGGGAGCTGTTTTTT
CASSDRYTGELFF
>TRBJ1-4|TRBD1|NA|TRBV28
TGTGCCATCCGTAGGGGGGGACAGCAGCATGAAAAACTGTTTTTT
CAIRRGGQQHEKLFF
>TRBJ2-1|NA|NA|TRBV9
TGTGCCAGCAGCGTAGTTCTTACAGGGAACAATGAGCAGTTCTTC
CASSVVLTGNNEQFF
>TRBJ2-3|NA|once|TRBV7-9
TGTGCCAGCAGCTTAGCGGTAGTGGAGGGTTCCACAGATACGCAGTATTTT
CASSLAVVEGSTDTQYF
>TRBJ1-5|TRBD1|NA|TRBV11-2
TGTGCCAGCAGCCCTAGGGACAGGGGACACAATCAGCCCCAGCATTTT
CASSPRDRGHNQPQHF
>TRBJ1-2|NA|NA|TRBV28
TGTGCCAGCAGTTTAGGAACAGGCTATGGCTACACCTTC
CASSLGTGYGYTF
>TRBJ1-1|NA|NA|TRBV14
TGTGCCAGCAGCCAAGCAGGGTACAAGGGAGCTTTCTTT
CASSQAGYKGAFF
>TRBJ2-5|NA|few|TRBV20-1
TGCAGTGCTAGAGTCGGGGAGACCCAGTACTTC
CSARVGETQYF
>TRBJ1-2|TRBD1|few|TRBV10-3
TGTGCCATCAGTCGGACAGGGTGGAACTATGGCTACACCTTC
CAISRTGWNYGYTF
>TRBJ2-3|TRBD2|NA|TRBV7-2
TGTGCCAGCAGCTTGGTTGCGGGAGGTACGGATACGCAGTATTTT
CASSLVAGGTDTQYF
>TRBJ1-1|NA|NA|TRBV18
TGTGCCAGCACAACAGGGATTACTGAAGCTTTCTTT
CASTTGITEAFF
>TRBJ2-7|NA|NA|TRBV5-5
TGTGCCAGCAGCTCCCCCAGGGCCCTTGAACCCTACGAGCAGTACTTC
CASSSPRALEPYEQYF
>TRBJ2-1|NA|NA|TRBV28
TGTGCCAGCAGTACTCGGACAGCGCTACTGAACAATGAGCAGTTCTTC
CASSTRTALLNNEQFF
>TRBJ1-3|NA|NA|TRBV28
TGTGCCAGCAGCGACAGATTCCCTGGAAACACCATATATTTT
CASSDRFPGNTIYF
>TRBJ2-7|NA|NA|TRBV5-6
TGTGCCAGCAGCTTGCGTCGTCTACTTTCCTACGAGCAGTACTTC
CASSLRRLLSYEQYF